The 3 T cell receptor beta chains in this list originate from one sample, sequenced in a study of cytomegalovirus exposure and HLA in healthy donors. Primers included in the PCR were 60 Vbeta and 13 Jbeta primers. Assay used: immunoSEQ multiplex PCR; TCRdb lists only in-frame clones, some missing. The sample records some 160,000 clones, roughly 80% being singletons. Specimen: PBMCs. These receptors were taken from a woman aged 40 to 50 in good health and CMV-seropositive.

The table lists this clone with a few counts. Other DNA variants within this sample encode the same CDR3. The V and J genes are TRBV7-2 and TRBJ2-1, with D perhaps matching TRBD2 (6 bases). Germline loops: CDR1 SGHTA, CDR2 FQGNSA. Trimming removed 3 bases at V and 0 bases at J, with 6 bases between. The CDR3 covers 14 residues. CDR3 coding DNA: TGTGCCAGCAGCTTGGGGGGCTCCTACAATGAGCAGTTCTTC. Translated, it gives CASSLGGSYNEQFF.

In nucleotides, the CDR3 is TGTGCCAGCAGACAGGGGAACACTGAAGCTTTCTTT. Translated: CASRQGNTEAFF. This chain connects TRBV7-9 to TRBJ1-1; D is possibly TRBD1 (6 bases). Trimming cost V 6 bases and J 1 base, with 6 bases left between them. This CDR3 contains 12 residues. Germline V CDR1 and CDR2: SEHNR, FQNEAQ (reference sequence).

The CDR3 DNA is TGTGCCAGCAGCTTAACAGCATCCTATGGCTACACCTTC. This sequence encodes CASSLTASYGYTF. V usage is TRBV7-4 and J usage is TRBJ1-2; D uncertain. This CDR3 comprises 13 residues. Germline V gene sequence: CDR1 SGHVT, CDR2 SQSDAQ. With 2 bases removed from V and 4 bases from J, the gap between germline ends came to 8 bases.